Reported below is one T cell receptor (beta chain). The sample is drawn from a study of T-cell memory formation after mild COVID-19. TCRdb passed the 5' RACE reads through MiXCR, listing each CDR3 protein once. The table includes roughly 620,000 distinct CDR3 sequences, roughly 18% detected once. This CDR3 spans 16 amino acids. The V segment lost 6 bases and the J segment 2 bases; nucleotides outside the gene matches: 9. CDR1 and CDR2 (germline): MNHEY, SMNVEV (reference sequence). The clonotype comes from an adult woman who had mild COVID-19 (a few samples of this study predate the infection). Cell type and time point are not known. J is TRBJ1-5 and V is TRBV27; 8 positions match TRBD1. What was sequenced was PBMCs or a T cell subset sorted from them (not recorded which). CDR3 nucleotide sequence: TGTGCCAGCAGGCCGACAGGGGTAAGCGGCAATCAGCCCCAGCATTTT. It translates to CASRPTGVSGNQPQHF.